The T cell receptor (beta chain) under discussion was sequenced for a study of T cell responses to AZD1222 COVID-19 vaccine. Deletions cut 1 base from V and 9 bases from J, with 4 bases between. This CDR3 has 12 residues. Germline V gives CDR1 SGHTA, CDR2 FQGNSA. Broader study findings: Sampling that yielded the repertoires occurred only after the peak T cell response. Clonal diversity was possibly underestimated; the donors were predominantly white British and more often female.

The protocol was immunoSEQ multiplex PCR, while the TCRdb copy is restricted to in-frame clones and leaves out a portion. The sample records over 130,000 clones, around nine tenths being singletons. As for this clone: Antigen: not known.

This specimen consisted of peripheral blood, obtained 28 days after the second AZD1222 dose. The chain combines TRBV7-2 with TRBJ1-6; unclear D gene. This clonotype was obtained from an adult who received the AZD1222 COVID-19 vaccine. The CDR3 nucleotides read TGTGCCAGCAGCTTAGGGGGTTCACCCCTCCACTTT. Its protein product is CASSLGGSPLHF.